The rows below give T cell receptor beta chains drawn from one sample of a study of shared clonotypes between healthy human individuals. The method was immunoSEQ multiplex PCR; TCRdb's version includes in-frame clones alone and lacks a portion of them. The table includes around 2,000,000 clones, about 94% detected once. The sequenced sample was naive CD8+ T cells sorted from blood. The receptors stem from a man younger than 30 in good health. Both conserved end residues are part of each CDR3. Each record gives: clone size, J gene, V gene, D gene, CDR3 DNA, CDR3 protein. A D gene is named only where the DNA matches it firmly. Clone size is shown for a subset of rows, as once, few, many or a class of expanded clone.

NA	TRBJ2-1	TRBV5-1	NA	TGCGCCAGCAGCTTGTGGGGAAATGAGCAGTTCTTC	CASSLWGNEQFF
NA	TRBJ2-7	TRBV19	NA	TGTGCCAGTAGTATACTAGGGGAGGGGGCCTACGAGCAGTACTTC	CASSILGEGAYEQYF
NA	TRBJ2-5	TRBV29-1	TRBD2	TGCAGCGTTGAAGATCCTTTCCTGACTAGCGGGAGTTATGAGACCCAGTACTTC	CSVEDPFLTSGSYETQYF
NA	TRBJ2-1	TRBV11-3	TRBD1	TGTGCCAGCAGCCCCAACAGGGGAAGGGAAGATGAGCAGTTCTTC	CASSPNRGREDEQFF
NA	TRBJ2-7	TRBV5-6	NA	TGTGCCAGCAGCTTTGGGGTAACCCCATACGAGCAGTACTTC	CASSFGVTPYEQYF
NA	TRBJ1-5	TRBV19	NA	TGTGCCAGTAGTATTTTCCAGGGAGAACAGCCCCAGCATTTT	CASSIFQGEQPQHF
NA	TRBJ1-3	TRBV6-5	NA	TGTGCCAGCAGTTTAGCCCGCTCTGGAAACACCATATATTTT	CASSLARSGNTIYF
once	TRBJ2-5	TRBV4-1	NA	TGCGCCAGCAGCCAAGACACGGAAGAGACCCAGTACTTC	CASSQDTEETQYF
NA	TRBJ2-1	TRBV5-1	NA	TGCGCCAGCAGCTACGCCCGGGATGAGCAGTTCTTC	CASSYARDEQFF
once	TRBJ2-1	TRBV5-4	NA	TGTGCCAGCAGCTTAGACTCCCTTTACAATGAGCAGTTCTTC	CASSLDSLYNEQFF
NA	TRBJ2-7	TRBV5-1	TRBD2	TGCGCCAGCAGCTTTGCGGGGGGCTACGAGCAGTACTTC	CASSFAGGYEQYF
NA	TRBJ2-1	TRBV11-2	TRBD2	TGTGCCAGCAGCTTAGCTAGCGGGGGGGCAAATGAGCAGTTCTTC	CASSLASGGANEQFF
few	TRBJ1-1	TRBV30	NA	TGTGCCTGGAGTGTGGTTACTGAAGCTTTCTTT	CAWSVVTEAFF
NA	TRBJ2-7	TRBV7-9	NA	TGTGCCAGCAGCTCTCCGGGGAGCGCCTACGAGCAGTACTTC	CASSSPGSAYEQYF
NA	TRBJ1-1	TRBV28	NA	TGTGCCAGCAGTCGACAGGACCTCTCTTCCCCGAACACTGAAGCTTTCTTT	CASSRQDLSSPNTEAFF
NA	TRBJ2-7	TRBV5-4	TRBD2	TGTGCCAGCAGCCCGGGACTAGCGGGACCAACCTCCTACGAGCAGTACTTC	CASSPGLAGPTSYEQYF
NA	TRBJ2-2	TRBV6-1	NA	TGTGCCTCCGCGGTGGCCGGGGAGCTGTTTTTT	CASAVAGELFF
NA	TRBJ2-1	TRBV5-8	NA	TGTGCCAGCAGCTTCGAGGTCACCGGCTGGGATTACAATGAGCAGTTCTTC	CASSFEVTGWDYNEQFF
NA	TRBJ2-2	TRBV18	NA	TGTGCCAGCTCACCACCCCCGGGACACCGCCAAGCCGGGGAGCTGTTTTTT	CASSPPPGHRQAGELFF
NA	TRBJ1-1	TRBV4-1	NA	TGCGCCAGCAGCCAAGATAGTGTTGGCCTGACAACTGAAGCTTTCTTT	CASSQDSVGLTTEAFF
once	TRBJ2-3	TRBV13	TRBD2	TGTGCCAGCAGCTTAGGTCTAGCGGGAGAATCAGATACGCAGTATTTT	CASSLGLAGESDTQYF
NA	TRBJ2-5	TRBV6-5	NA	TGTGCCAGCCGATTGACCATGAGTAGTATGGAGACCCAGTACTTC	CASRLTMSSMETQYF
NA	TRBJ2-7	TRBV11-2	NA	TGTGCCAGCAGCTTAGTCCCGGCGACTTTCTCCTACGAGCAGTACTTC	CASSLVPATFSYEQYF